These 30 T cell receptor beta chains originate from one sample sequenced in a study of blood T cell repertoires in COVID-19. Generated by immunoSEQ multiplex PCR, the TCRdb table keeps only in-frame clones and is missing some. This sample yields about 220,000 clones, of which over 75% are seen a single time; under 3.5% belongs to the top ten. Material: PBMCs or T cells enriched from blood (not recorded which). Receptors originate from a woman aged 55-75 years who had recovered from COVID-19.

This clone has only a few counts. The chain carries TRBV2 and TRBJ1-5, with unresolved D. V lost 4 bases and J 5 bases, leaving 15 bases between the germline ends. Per the germline V gene, CDR1 is SNHLY and CDR2 is FYNNEI. The CDR3 is 15 amino acids. The CDR3 reads CASSGYGSWDQPQHF. The CDR3 region has the DNA TGTGCCAGCAGTGGATACGGGTCCTGGGATCAGCCCCAGCATTTT.

This rearrangement joins TRBV19 to TRBJ1-1, with D maybe TRBD1 (5 bases). This CDR3 contains 14 residues. Deletions cut 5 bases from V and 0 bases from J, with 10 bases between. CDR1 is LNHDA and CDR2 is SQIVND in the germline V gene (reference sequence). The CDR3 region has the DNA TGTGCCAGTAGTCCGGGGGTCCTGAACACTGAAGCTTTCTTT. Amino acids: CASSPGVLNTEAFF.

The chain links TRBV29-1 to TRBJ1-1, with TRBD1 identical over 9 bases. Trimming at V came to 7 bases and at J to 9 bases, leaving 15 bases not matched to a gene. CDR3 length: 14 amino acids. From germline, CDR1 is SQVTM and CDR2 ANQGSEA. The CDR3 here is CSGDPAGTGSQAFF. CDR3 DNA: TGCAGCGGGGATCCTGCCGGGACAGGGTCCCAAGCTTTCTTT.

This clone was seen only once. The chain recombines TRBV10-3 with TRBJ2-5; tentative D call: TRBD1 (6 bases). The CDR3 sequence is 15 residues long. CDR1 and CDR2 (germline): ENHRY, SYGVKD. Trimming cost V 6 bases and J 2 bases, with 16 bases left between them. The CDR3 DNA follows: TGTGCCATCAGACACCGGGACAACCTACAAGAGACCCAGTACTTC. Translation gives CAIRHRDNLQETQYF.

The genes are TRBV2 and TRBJ1-3; D might be TRBD1 (6 bases). Trimming removed 7 bases at V and 0 bases at J, with 16 bases between. This CDR3 comprises 16 residues. Germline assignment: CDR1 SNHLY and CDR2 FYNNEI. CDR3 amino acids: CASMPTGQFSGNTIYF. The CDR3 DNA reads TGTGCCAGCATGCCGACAGGCCAATTCTCTGGAAACACCATATATTTT.

CDR3 sequence reads: CASSLGGGEPSYEQYF. The CDR3 bases are TGTGCCAGCAGCTTAGGGGGCGGAGAGCCCTCCTACGAGCAGTACTTC. The chain employs TRBV5-4 and TRBJ2-7; 7 bases line up with TRBD1. Germline V gene data show CDR1 as SGHNT and CDR2 as YYREEE (reference sequence). The CDR3 has 16 amino acids. With 2 bases clipped from V and 0 bases from J, the junction kept 8 bases outside the gene matches.

The table lists this clone with a few counts. The chain joins TRBV21-1 to TRBJ2-7; TRBD1, as called in the table, went unchecked against the DNA. TRBV21-1 represents a pseudogene. The CDR3 has 12 residues. As DNA, the CDR3 is TGTGCCAGAAAAAAGGGGCACTACGAGCAGTACTTC. Its translation is CARKKGHYEQYF.

This clone was observed a handful of times. This rearrangement joins TRBV5-8 to TRBJ1-2; D is uncertain. Germline values: CDR1 SGHTS, CDR2 YDEGEE. V lost 4 bases and J lost 7, with 17 bases in between. CDR3 length: 14 amino acids. The CDR3 DNA reads as TGTGCCAGCAGCCCTGTAAGGGAGGTCCCTGGCTACACCTTC. It specifies CASSPVREVPGYTF.

This clone was seen a single time. The chain joins TRBV3-1 (or the pseudogene TRBV3-2) to TRBJ1-1, with TRBD1 as a possible D gene (5 bases). The ends were cut back, 8 bases at V and 11 bases at J, with 15 bases in the middle. Germline V gives CDR1 LGHDT, CDR2 YNNKEL (reference sequence). The CDR3 is made up of 11 amino acids. In DNA form, the CDR3 reads TGTGCCAGCGGAACGGGCTCAGGGGCTTTCTTT. Amino acid sequence: CASGTGSGAFF.

The DNA of the CDR3 is TGTGCCAGCAGCCAGGACAGGCATACATCTAACTATGGCTACACCTTC. Translation: CASSQDRHTSNYGYTF. The rearrangement uses TRBV7-9 and TRBJ1-2; TRBD1 matches 7 bases. This CDR3 is 16 amino acids long. Germline trimming cut 5 bases from V and 0 bases from J; bases unmatched to any gene: 9. CDR1 and CDR2 from the germline V gene are SEHNR and FQNEAQ (reference sequence).

This chain connects TRBV6-1 to TRBJ2-5, with D unresolved. V was trimmed by 3 bases and J by 3 bases, leaving 8 bases between them. Germline V lookup: CDR1 MNHNS, CDR2 SASEGT. This CDR3 is built from 13 residues. CDR3 nucleotide sequence: TGTGCCAGCAGTGAGACTGACGAAGAGACCCAGTACTTC. Translating it yields CASSETDEETQYF.

J is TRBJ1-1 and V is TRBV5-1; the match to TRBD1 covers 10 bases. This CDR3 spans 14 amino acids. After removal of 0 bases from V and 6 bases from J, the junction contained 2 bases not matched to a gene. Germline loops: CDR1 SGHRS, CDR2 YFSETQ. The CDR3 is CASSLEGQGSEAFF. CDR3 sequence (DNA): TGCGCCAGCAGCTTGGAGGGACAGGGGTCTGAAGCTTTCTTT.

V is TRBV18 and J is TRBJ1-5, with D hard to call. The V and J ends lost 3 bases and 3 bases respectively, with 9 bases between them. Per the germline V gene, CDR1 is KGHSH and CDR2 is LQKENI. The CDR3 is made up of 14 amino acids. The CDR3 DNA is TGTGCCAGCTCACCGGAGGCTTTCAATCAGCCCCAGCATTTT. Amino acids: CASSPEAFNQPQHF.

The rearrangement joins TRBV6-2 or TRBV6-3 to TRBJ2-7, with 10 bases fitting TRBD2. The CDR3 consists of 15 residues. CDR1 is MNHEY, CDR2 SVGEGT, per germline. V was clipped by 6 bases and J by 0 bases; unmatched bases: 5. DNA of the CDR3: TGTGCCAGCAGCCCCCTAGCGGGGGCCTCCTACGAGCAGTACTTC. Translating gives CASSPLAGASYEQYF.

The V call is TRBV29-1, the J call TRBJ1-5; D might be TRBD1 (6 bases). The ends were cut back, 4 bases at V and 7 bases at J, with 14 bases in the middle. The CDR3 loop spans 13 amino acids. Germline V gene sequence: CDR1 SQVTM, CDR2 ANQGSEA. The CDR3, as DNA: TGCAGCGTTGGGGGTCAGGGGCCCCAGCCCCAGCATTTT. Translated: CSVGGQGPQPQHF.

The chain carries TRBV7-8 and TRBJ2-7, with 10 nucleotides matching TRBD2. V was clipped by 1 base and J by 0 bases; unmatched bases: 9. The CDR3 covers 18 residues. The germline gives CDR1 SGHVS, CDR2 FQNEAQ. CDR3 sequence reads: CASSLGQGTSGTSYEQYF. Written as DNA, the CDR3 is TGTGCCAGCAGCTTAGGGCAGGGCACTAGCGGGACCTCCTACGAGCAGTACTTC.

This clone was counted a single time. The V call is TRBV9, the J call TRBJ1-2, with TRBD1 as a possible D gene (6 bases). Trimming left V 0 bases short and J 0 bases short, with 12 bases between. Germline V lookup: CDR1 SGDLS, CDR2 YYNGEE. The CDR3 covers 16 residues. Written as DNA, the CDR3 is TGTGCCAGCAGCGTAGCCCCGGACAGCTCTAACTATGGCTACACCTTC. Translated: CASSVAPDSSNYGYTF.

The gene calls are TRBV7-2 and TRBJ1-1; D not certain. The CDR3 has 14 amino acids. Germline CDR1 SGHTA, CDR2 FQGNSA. Between the trimmed V and J ends, which lost 2 bases and 1 base, there was a span of 8 bases. The CDR3 nucleotides read TGTGCCAGCAGCTTAAACCCAGGGAACACTGAAGCTTTCTTT. It is translated as CASSLNPGNTEAFF.

The chain is built from TRBV18 and TRBJ2-7, with no clear D. The CDR3 is made up of 13 amino acids. Germline values: CDR1 KGHSH, CDR2 LQKENI. V was pared by 11 bases and J by 0 bases, with 14 bases between. The CDR3 region has the DNA TGTGCCGGCCCGGTGGGCTACTCCTACGAGCAGTACTTC. It encodes CAGPVGYSYEQYF.

The chain uses TRBV19 and TRBJ2-7, with 8 bases identical to TRBD2. J lost 6 bases, V lost 0 bases, and 1 base had no gene match. This CDR3 region has 13 residues. Germline-derived CDR1 and CDR2 are LNHDA and SQIVND (reference sequence). The CDR3 nucleotides read TGTGCCAGTAGTATAGACCGGGAGGGCGAGCAGTACTTC. Its translation is CASSIDREGEQYF. Combining the CDR3 with reference TRBV19 and TRBJ2-7 gives the whole variable domain DGGITQSPKYLFRKEGQNVTLSCEQNLNHDAMYWYRQDPGQGLRLIYYSQIVNDFQKGDIAEGYSVSREKKESFPLTVTSAQKNPTAFYLCASSIDREGEQYFGPGTRLTVT.

This chain uses TRBV9 with TRBJ1-1; unclear D gene. The CDR3 length is 15 residues. Germline V lookup: CDR1 SGDLS, CDR2 YYNGEE. Trimming cost V 4 bases and J 1 base, with 14 bases left between them. In nucleotides, the CDR3 is TGTGCCAGCAGCCCCTCGGCGGGTCAGAACACTGAAGCTTTCTTT. This translates into CASSPSAGQNTEAFF.

This chain joins TRBV10-3 and TRBJ1-3; no clear D gene. CDR1 and CDR2 from the germline V gene are ENHRY and SYGVKD. The CDR3 length is 10 residues. V lost 8 bases and J 11 bases, leaving 10 bases between the germline ends. CDR3 residues: CAIRDEAIYF. The CDR3 DNA is TGTGCCATCCGCGACGAGGCCATATATTTT.

V and J are TRBV7-2 and TRBJ2-3; 11 nucleotides agree with TRBD1. V trimming: 1 base; J trimming: 7 bases; junction bases outside the gene matches: 4. In germline, CDR1 is SGHTA, CDR2 FQGNSA. The CDR3 sequence is 15 residues long. DNA of the CDR3: TGTGCCAGCAGCTTAGTTGGACAGGGGGCAAATACGCAGTATTTT. Translated, it gives CASSLVGQGANTQYF.

This clone was counted a single time. The CDR3 spells CSVGGQGNYGYTF. In nucleotides, the CDR3 is TGCAGCGTTGGGGGACAGGGGAACTATGGCTACACCTTC. This chain uses TRBV29-1 with TRBJ1-2; 10 bases are shared with TRBD1. Germline loops: CDR1 SQVTM, CDR2 ANQGSEA. The CDR3 loop spans 13 amino acids. J lost 2 bases, V lost 4 bases, and 1 base had no gene match.

V is TRBV7-2 and J is TRBJ1-1; D gene unclear. Germline V gives CDR1 SGHTA, CDR2 FQGNSA. The V gene lost 1 base and the J gene lost 0 bases, with 9 bases spanning the gap. This CDR3 is built from 15 residues. In nucleotides, the CDR3 is TGTGCCAGCAGCTTAGTTACCGCGATGAACACTGAAGCTTTCTTT. Translating gives CASSLVTAMNTEAFF.

The V and J genes are TRBV29-1 and TRBJ2-1; D perhaps matches TRBD2 (6 bases). CDR3 length equals 12 residues. V was pared by 3 bases and J by 9 bases, with 12 bases between. Germline CDR1 reads SQVTM; CDR2 reads ANQGSEA. CDR3 coding DNA: TGCAGCGTTGAGGTCAGGGACTTTGAGCAGTTCTTC. Amino acid sequence: CSVEVRDFEQFF.

The rearrangement joins TRBV5-5 to TRBJ2-5; the match to TRBD2 covers 15 bases. Unmatched junction bases numbered 5, after V lost 3 bases and J lost 2 bases. This CDR3 is 17 amino acids long. Germline CDR1 and CDR2: SGHKS and YYEKEE (reference sequence). The CDR3 DNA reads TGTGCCAGCAGCTCGGGACTAGCGGGAGGCCTTCAAGAGACCCAGTACTTC. Residues: CASSSGLAGGLQETQYF.

V is TRBV12-3 or TRBV12-4 and J is TRBJ2-2; no definite D call. V gave up 6 bases and J gave up 7 bases, with 9 bases separating them. The CDR3 covers 12 residues. CDR3 in amino acids: CASSRELGELFF. The CDR3 nucleotides read TGTGCCAGCAGCCGAGAGCTCGGGGAGCTGTTTTTT.

V and J are TRBV2 and TRBJ1-1; 7 bases match TRBD1. V lost 6 bases and J lost 4; bases outside the gene matches: 11. This CDR3 region has 15 residues. The germline gives CDR1 SNHLY, CDR2 FYNNEI. The CDR3 DNA sequence: TGTGCCAGCAGCTCTAGTTCGACAGGGCTCACTGAAGCTTTCTTT. This gives the protein CASSSSSTGLTEAFF.

J is TRBJ1-2 and V is TRBV28; no reliable D call. CDR3 size: 17 residues. Germline V lookup: CDR1 MDHEN, CDR2 SYDVKM. The ends were cut back, 4 bases at V and 0 bases at J, with 18 bases in the middle. In nucleotides, the CDR3 is TGTGCCAGCAGTTCTCCTCTCAACCCAAGCGCTAACTATGGCTACACCTTC. This codes for CASSSPLNPSANYGYTF.